This TCR beta chain was recorded in a study of blood T cell repertoires in COVID-19. Germline CDR1 is SGHTA and CDR2 is FQGNSA. J gave up 6 bases and V 2 bases, and 8 bases lay outside the gene matches. The CDR3 totals 16 residues. Profiled with immunoSEQ multiplex PCR; TCRdb holds only in-frame clones, not every one. The data show about 130,000 clones, about nine tenths seen once. The chain carries TRBV7-2 and TRBJ2-2; TRBD2 aligns across 8 bases. The material sequenced was peripheral blood. This receptor was obtained from a man aged 45-65 years with active COVID-19. In DNA form, the CDR3 reads TGTGCCAGCAGCTTAAACGGCGGGGGGACCCCCGGGGAGCTGTTTTTT. Its translation: CASSLNGGGTPGELFF.